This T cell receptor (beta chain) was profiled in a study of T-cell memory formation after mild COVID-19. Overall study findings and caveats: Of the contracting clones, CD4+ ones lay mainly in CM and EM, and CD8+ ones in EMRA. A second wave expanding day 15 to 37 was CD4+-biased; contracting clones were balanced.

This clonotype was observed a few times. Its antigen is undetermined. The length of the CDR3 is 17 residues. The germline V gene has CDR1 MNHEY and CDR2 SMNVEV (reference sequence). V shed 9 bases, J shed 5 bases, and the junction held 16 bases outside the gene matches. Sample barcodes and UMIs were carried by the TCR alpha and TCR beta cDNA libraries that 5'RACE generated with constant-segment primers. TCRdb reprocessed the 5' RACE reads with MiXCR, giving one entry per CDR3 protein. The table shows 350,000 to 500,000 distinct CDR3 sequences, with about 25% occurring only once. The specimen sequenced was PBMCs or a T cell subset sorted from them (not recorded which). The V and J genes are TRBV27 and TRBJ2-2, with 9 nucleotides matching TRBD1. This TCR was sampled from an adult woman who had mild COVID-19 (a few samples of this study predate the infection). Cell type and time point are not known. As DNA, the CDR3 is TGTGCCAGGGGGGGAACCGGGACAGGGCCTGTTACCGGGGAGCTGTTTTTT. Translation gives CARGGTGTGPVTGELFF.